The rows below give T cell receptor beta chains drawn from one sample of a study of identical twins. TCRdb fed the 5' RACE reads into MiXCR, producing one record per CDR3 protein. The profile shows approximately 600,000 distinct CDR3 sequences, 7% to 7.5% of them singletons. These same records also appear under a second study, on yellow fever vaccine responses in identical twins.

Sequencing used PBMCs. The receptors were sampled from a woman younger than 30 in good health. Each CDR3 is given with its conserved first and last residue. The D gene is left open where the match is weak. Not every row has a clone size; where given, it reads once, few, many or a size class.

length: 16; J: TRBJ2-7; V: TRBV15; D: TRBD2; size: few; DNA: TGTGCCACCAGCAGTGAAAGAGCGGGAGGTTCTTACGAGCAGTACTTC; CDR3: CATSSERAGGSYEQYF
length: 16; J: TRBJ2-5; V: TRBV4-1; D: .; size: .; DNA: TGCGCCAGCAGCCAATTCCCATTTTTTGGGGTCGAGACCCAGTACTTC; CDR3: CASSQFPFFGVETQYF
length: 14; J: TRBJ2-2; V: TRBV10-3; D: TRBD2; size: many; DNA: TGTGCCACTGGACTAGCGGGATCGACCGGGGAGCTGTTTTTT; CDR3: CATGLAGSTGELFF
length: 16; J: TRBJ2-5; V: TRBV20-1; D: TRBD1; size: .; DNA: TGCTGTGCTAGAGGTGGGGACAGTTCGGGACAAGAGACCCAGTACTTC; CDR3: CCARGGDSSGQETQYF
length: 15; J: TRBJ1-4; V: TRBV10-3; D: TRBD1; size: .; DNA: TGTGCCATCAGTGAGGGGACAGGGGCTAATGAAAAACTGTTTTTT; CDR3: CAISEGTGANEKLFF
length: 15; J: TRBJ1-2; V: TRBV5-8; D: .; size: few; DNA: TGTGCCAGCAGCCTGGAAGGGGATCCCCTGCGCGGCTACACCTTC; CDR3: CASSLEGDPLRGYTF
length: 17; J: TRBJ2-1; V: TRBV5-1; D: .; size: many; DNA: TGCGCCAGCAGCTGGGCCAGGGCAGGGGTGACCTACAATGAGCAGTTCTTC; CDR3: CASSWARAGVTYNEQFF
length: 15; J: TRBJ2-5; V: TRBV7-2; D: TRBD1; size: .; DNA: TGTGCCAGCAGCCTAGCCGGGACAGGTCGAGAGACCCAGTACTTC; CDR3: CASSLAGTGRETQYF
length: 15; J: TRBJ2-5; V: TRBV27; D: .; size: .; DNA: TGTGCCAGCACCCCCAGGGCTAGACGGGGCGAGACCCAGTACTTC; CDR3: CASTPRARRGETQYF
length: 14; J: TRBJ2-5; V: TRBV10-2; D: TRBD1; size: .; DNA: TGCGCCAGCAAACGGGACAGTCCGCGAGAGACCCAGTACTTC; CDR3: CASKRDSPRETQYF
length: 16; J: TRBJ1-2; V: TRBV15; D: TRBD1; size: .; DNA: TGTGCCACCAGCAGAGATCGACAGGGGGCTAACTATGGCTACACCTTC; CDR3: CATSRDRQGANYGYTF
length: 14; J: TRBJ1-2; V: TRBV29-1; D: TRBD1; size: few; DNA: TGCAGCGTTGAAGAGAGGGGACAGACCTATGGCTACACCTTC; CDR3: CSVEERGQTYGYTF
length: 15; J: TRBJ1-5; V: TRBV7-2; D: .; size: many; DNA: TGTGCCAGCAGCTTTTCGATAGGGGTAGGTCAGCCCCAGCATTTT; CDR3: CASSFSIGVGQPQHF
length: 14; J: TRBJ1-1; V: TRBV7-9; D: TRBD1; size: .; DNA: TGTGCCAGCAGCTTTCCTCAGGGGGACACTGAAGCTTTCTTT; CDR3: CASSFPQGDTEAFF
length: 15; J: TRBJ1-5; V: TRBV7-8; D: .; size: many; DNA: TGTGCCAGCAGCCCAAATGACGCGCGCAATCAGCCCCAGCATTTT; CDR3: CASSPNDARNQPQHF
length: 15; J: TRBJ2-1; V: TRBV20-1; D: TRBD2; size: .; DNA: TGCAGTGCTAGTCCTAGCGGGGGGGGCTACAATGAGCAGTTCTTC; CDR3: CSASPSGGGYNEQFF
length: 16; J: TRBJ2-1; V: TRBV4-1; D: .; size: few; DNA: TGCGCCAGCAGCCAAGCCCCCTACCCTTCCTACAATGAGCAGTTCTTC; CDR3: CASSQAPYPSYNEQFF
length: 12; J: TRBJ2-1; V: TRBV12-3/TRBV12-4; D: .; size: .; DNA: TGTGCCAGCAGTTTAGGTCAACTCGAGCAGTTCTTC; CDR3: CASSLGQLEQFF
length: 14; J: TRBJ1-2; V: TRBV6-5; D: TRBD1; size: many; DNA: TGTGCCAGCAGTTACTCCGGGACAGTCTATGGCTACACCTTC; CDR3: CASSYSGTVYGYTF
length: 15; J: TRBJ2-3; V: TRBV28; D: .; size: .; DNA: TGTGCCAGCATGACCGGGACATCCCTCACAGATACGCAGTATTTT; CDR3: CASMTGTSLTDTQYF
length: 20; J: TRBJ2-1; V: TRBV20-1; D: TRBD2; size: .; DNA: TGCAGTGCTAGGCCTCAGAGTGGGACTAGCGGGAGGTTGGGTTACAATGAGCAGTTCTTC; CDR3: CSARPQSGTSGRLGYNEQFF
length: 15; J: TRBJ2-1; V: TRBV5-1; D: .; size: few; DNA: TGCGCCAGCAGCTTGTTTGGGGGGCACTACAATGAGCAGTTCTTC; CDR3: CASSLFGGHYNEQFF
length: 14; J: TRBJ2-2; V: TRBV10-3; D: TRBD1; size: few; DNA: TGTGCCATCAACCCAACAGGGGACACCGGGGAGCTGTTTTTT; CDR3: CAINPTGDTGELFF
length: 21; J: TRBJ2-1; V: TRBV12-3/TRBV12-4; D: .; size: few; DNA: TGTGCCAGCAGTTTACCTCTAGCTTTGTTAAACTTACGAAAAGACAATGAGTGGCAGTTCTTC; CDR3: CASSLPLALLNLRKDNEWQFF
length: 17; J: TRBJ1-2; V: TRBV4-1; D: .; size: .; DNA: TGCGCCAGCAGCCAAGATACTACAGTTCCACCTCCCTATGGCTACACCTTC; CDR3: CASSQDTTVPPPYGYTF
length: 15; J: TRBJ1-2; V: TRBV6-1; D: TRBD1; size: many; DNA: TGTGCCAGCAGCCAACCGGGACAGGGTCATTATGGCTACACCTTC; CDR3: CASSQPGQGHYGYTF
length: 15; J: TRBJ1-3; V: TRBV6-1; D: TRBD1; size: .; DNA: TGTGCCAGCAGGATGACAGGGACCCCTGGAAACACCATATATTTT; CDR3: CASRMTGTPGNTIYF
length: 16; J: TRBJ2-4; V: TRBV6-1; D: .; size: many; DNA: TGTGCCAGCAGCTCCGGACGGAGACTAGCCAAAAACATTCAGTACTTC; CDR3: CASSSGRRLAKNIQYF
length: 9; J: TRBJ2-3; V: TRBV9; D: .; size: many; DNA: TGTGCCAGTGGTGATACGCAGTATTTT; CDR3: CASGDTQYF
length: 14; J: TRBJ2-1; V: TRBV7-9; D: .; size: .; DNA: TGTGCCAGCAGCTTAGCTTTCACCTCCGGTGAGCAGTTCTTC; CDR3: CASSLAFTSGEQFF
length: 18; J: TRBJ2-3; V: TRBV4-2; D: TRBD2; size: .; DNA: TGTGCCAGCAGCCAAGAACCTAGCGGGAGGCTAAGCACAGATACGCAGTATTTT; CDR3: CASSQEPSGRLSTDTQYF
length: 13; J: TRBJ2-2; V: TRBV5-1; D: TRBD1; size: many; DNA: TGCGCCAGCAACAGGGGGGACACCGGGGAGCTGTTTTTT; CDR3: CASNRGDTGELFF
length: 16; J: TRBJ2-3; V: TRBV24-1; D: TRBD1; size: many; DNA: TGTGCCACCAGTGACCCGGACAGGGAAAGCACAGATACGCAGTATTTT; CDR3: CATSDPDRESTDTQYF
length: 15; J: TRBJ2-4; V: TRBV3-1; D: TRBD2; size: many; DNA: TGTGCCAGCAGCCCCCCAAGGCGGGAGAGTAACATTCAGTACTTC; CDR3: CASSPPRRESNIQYF
length: 15; J: TRBJ1-3; V: TRBV28; D: .; size: .; DNA: TGTGCCAGCAGGGAACAGGGTGGCTCTGGAAACACCATATATTTT; CDR3: CASREQGGSGNTIYF